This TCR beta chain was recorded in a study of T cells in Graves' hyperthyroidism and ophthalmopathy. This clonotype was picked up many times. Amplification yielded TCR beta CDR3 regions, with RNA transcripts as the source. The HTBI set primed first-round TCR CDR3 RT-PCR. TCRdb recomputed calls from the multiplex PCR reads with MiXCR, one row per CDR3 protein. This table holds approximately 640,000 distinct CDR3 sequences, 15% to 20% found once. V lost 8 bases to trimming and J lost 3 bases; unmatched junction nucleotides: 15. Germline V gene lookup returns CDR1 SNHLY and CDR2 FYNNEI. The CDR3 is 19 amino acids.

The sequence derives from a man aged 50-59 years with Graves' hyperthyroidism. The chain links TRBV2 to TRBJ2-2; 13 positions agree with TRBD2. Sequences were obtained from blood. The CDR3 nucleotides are TGTGCCAGCCTCGGACTAGCGGGAGAGAAGGGGAAGGACACCGGGGAGCTGTTTTTT. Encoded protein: CASLGLAGEKGKDTGELFF.